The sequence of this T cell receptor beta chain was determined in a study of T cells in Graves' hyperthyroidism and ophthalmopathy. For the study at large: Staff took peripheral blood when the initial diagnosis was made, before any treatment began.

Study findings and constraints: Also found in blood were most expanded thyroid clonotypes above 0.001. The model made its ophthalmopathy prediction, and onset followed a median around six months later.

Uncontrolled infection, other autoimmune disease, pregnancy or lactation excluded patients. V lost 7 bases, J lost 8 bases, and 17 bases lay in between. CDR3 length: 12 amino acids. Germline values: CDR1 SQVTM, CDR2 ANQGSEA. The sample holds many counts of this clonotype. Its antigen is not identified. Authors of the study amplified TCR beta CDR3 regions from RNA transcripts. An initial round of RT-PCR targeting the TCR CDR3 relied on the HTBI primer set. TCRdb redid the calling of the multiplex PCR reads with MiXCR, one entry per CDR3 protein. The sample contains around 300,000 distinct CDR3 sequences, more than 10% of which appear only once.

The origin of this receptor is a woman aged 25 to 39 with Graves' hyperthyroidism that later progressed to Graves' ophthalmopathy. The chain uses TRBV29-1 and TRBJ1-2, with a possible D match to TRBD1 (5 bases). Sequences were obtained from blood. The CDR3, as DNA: TGCAGCGCAACCGGGGCCAGCGACGGCTACACCTTC. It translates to CSATGASDGYTF.